This TCR beta chain was observed in a study of T cells in women clearing cervical HPV infection. Study-wide context: Controls were women whose single incident HPV16 infection cleared within 12 months without precancer or cancer.

TCRdb's table, derived via immunoSEQ multiplex PCR, lists solely in-frame clones and lacks some. The sample table sets out roughly 15,000 clones. The germline V gene has CDR1 SNHLY and CDR2 FYNNEI. This CDR3 is built from 15 residues. In the case of this clone: The read is 3 residues too short to cover the CDR3 end, so that end is filled in from the germline J gene.

The source is a woman between 18 and 70 years old with a cervical HPV16 infection that either progressed to CIN3+ or cleared (not recorded which). This chain uses TRBV2 with TRBJ2-4; 10 bases are a match to TRBD1. Sample: blood buffy coat. The CDR3 sequence: CASRGTGAGRYGQYF. Partial CDR3 DNA: TGTGCCAGCAGGGGGACAGGGGCAGGTCGGTATGGT.